These 2 T cell receptor beta chains originate from one sample sequenced in a study of blood T cell repertoires in COVID-19. Sequencing was performed with immunoSEQ multiplex PCR; in TCRdb, only in-frame clones are kept and a portion is missing. The table lists 410,000 or so clones, 70% to 90% of them singletons. Sample: peripheral blood. Receptors were obtained from a woman aged 35 to 49 with COVID-19, enrolled during active disease.

The rearrangement joins TRBV7-2 to TRBJ1-2, with 8 nucleotides matching TRBD1. Unmatched junction bases numbered 9, after V lost 6 bases and J lost 3 bases. CDR3 length equals 15 residues. CDR1 and CDR2 (germline): SGHTA, FQGNSA. CDR3 sequence: CASRGQGEVDYGYTF. CDR3 bases: TGTGCCAGCAGAGGACAGGGCGAAGTGGACTATGGCTACACCTTC. Based on the CDR3 plus reference TRBV7-2 and TRBJ1-2, the full variable domain is GAGVSQSPSNKVTEKGKDVELRCDPISGHTALYWYRQSLGQGLEFLIYFQGNSAPDKSGLPSDRFSAERTGGSVSTLTIQRTQQEDSAVYLCASRGQGEVDYGYTFGSGTRLTVV.

The chain is built from TRBV9 and TRBJ2-2; no clear D gene. The CDR3 spans 15 residues. The germline V and J ends were trimmed by 2 bases and 6 bases, with 14 bases remaining between them. Per germline, CDR1 SGDLS and CDR2 YYNGEE. The CDR3: CASSVVQNPAGELFF. CDR3 coding DNA: TGTGCCAGCAGCGTGGTGCAAAATCCGGCCGGGGAGCTGTTTTTT.